This T cell receptor beta chain was recovered during a study of cytomegalovirus exposure and HLA in healthy donors (dated by TCRdb to 2016 to 2017). As for the study more broadly: An earlier analysis of some 500 of the donors reported roughly 300 Gb of sequence data and approximately 110 million unique TCR beta sequences from around 200 million T cells. The number of donors typed differed by locus, with roughly 620-630 for A, B, C, DRB1 and DQB1, roughly 520 for DQA1, 600 to 610 for DPA1, and under 490 for DPB1. All discovery cohort repertoires had been generated on a single sequencing platform. Donor age, sex, ethnicity and CMV serostatus were collected together with the repertoire data. HLA typing covered class I and class II loci at four-digit resolution. Rather than using new phenotypic data, the later analysis identified candidate immune exposures from TCR beta sequences and from how often those sequences occurred across donors. The study aimed to test whether cataloging public T cell receptors could reveal signatures of past pathogen exposure. A later genetic analysis took genome-wide SNP genotypes for about 55% of the 666 donors and used that subset as a discovery cohort. Roughly five DR-DQ haplotypes were handled as single units for association and clustering, since linkage in the cohort was strong. On average, about 240,000 unique TCR beta nucleotide sequences were sequenced per donor among roughly 430 genotyped donors of the cohort, with roughly 18% of those sequences being non-productive. Roughly 300 gigabases of sequencing data and some 85 million unique TCR sequences were included in an early release covering several hundred HLA-typed donors. Of the roughly 430 genotyped donors, around 81% fell in the genetic ancestry cluster associated with self-reported Caucasian donors. The T cell repertoires of under 700 subjects were profiled by immunosequencing and related to cytomegalovirus serostatus. To predict cytomegalovirus infection status, the study brought together high-throughput TCR immunosequencing, statistical association of individual TCRs with disease status, and machine learning. In an earlier analysis of 587 of the donors, high-throughput TCR beta sequencing was used to judge whether each TCR beta V gene segment behaved as functional or pseudogenic. In a later analysis, previously published TCR beta repertoires from about 640 donors were re-analyzed and high-resolution HLA genotyping was added so that TCR occurrence patterns could be studied. In addition to the first cohort of 666 subjects, a separate validation cohort of 130 or so different subjects was used. Here is what the overall study found, with its caveats: According to a later genetic analysis, donors in an Asian-associated ancestry cluster had fewer N-insertions in productive TCRs than the roughly 670-donor mean. The earlier analysis of almost 600 of the donors excluded roughly 17 rarely observed V segments, including chromosome 9 orphons, because counts were too low. Correlated functional status among segregating V segments might reflect linkage disequilibrium, but an unknown experimental factor could not be ruled out. In a later analysis, several top co-occurrence clusters were reported to appear linked to parvovirus B19, influenza, CMV and Epstein-Barr virus. A cluster of highly shared sequence variants was judged likely to represent a technical artifact of the sequencing pipeline. A further reported finding was that TCR beta sequences accurately predicted the HLA-A and HLA-B alleles for most subjects in the first cohort. The only immune exposure information available for the cohort was CMV serostatus. A later analysis associated 16,951 TCR beta sequences with specific HLA alleles at a false discovery rate of 0.05. HLA typing was unavailable for some donors at each locus, so association tests used only the typed subset. A later analysis found that HLA-associated TCR beta chains were more clonally expanded and had lower generation probabilities than equally common non-associated chains. In an earlier analysis of roughly 500 of the donors, most TCR beta V segments appeared in productive rearrangements about 90% or about 30% of the time, broadly matching IMGT annotations. The classifier was reported to diagnose cytomegalovirus status with high specificity and sensitivity in both the original and validation cohorts. In vitro tests confirmed that a few of the cytomegalovirus-associated TCR beta chains recognize cytomegalovirus antigens. The study gave a list of over 150 TCR beta chains associated with cytomegalovirus. An association between a missense DCLRE1C variant and V-gene and J-gene trimming of TCR beta chains was found in a later genetic analysis and replicated in an independent cohort. The authors suggested that the approach could potentially be generalized to other disease states and immunological phenotypes. Some IMGT-functional V segments, including TRBV6-2 and TRBV6-3, could not be told apart with the 87-base-pair reads, so those segments were excluded. In this cohort, only TCR beta chains were sequenced, and detectable features were limited by the absence of alpha or paired-chain data. Across donors, most TCR sequences were observed very rarely, whereas some public TCRs were present in many individuals. Presence/absence analyses assumed roughly uniform sequencing depth across donors, an assumption that may not hold. According to a later analysis, most CMV-associated TCR beta chains appeared to be HLA-restricted, and the HLA associations seemed to be driven largely by CMV exposure. When HLA alleles, especially DR and DQ, strongly co-occurred, TCR associations were difficult to assign to individual alleles. According to a later analysis, TCR association rates differed among HLA loci, with DRB1 alleles showing the most associated TCRs and HLA-C alleles showing the fewest.

The cysteine opens and the phenylalanine closes a CDR3 of 15 amino acids. Only the CDR3 DNA stays, 45 bases, in frame from base 1. V gives up 1 base and J gives up 3 bases, and the segment between their germline ends measures 13 bases. The germline V gene (reference sequence) supplies CDR1 SEHNR and CDR2 FQNEAQ. Remarks on this clone: The target of this receptor is not known. Base quality data are lacking; no much larger clone is found one base away.

The library came from the immunoSEQ multiplex PCR assay. The multiplex PCR relied on a mix of 60 forward primers for TCR Vbeta segments and 13 reverse primers for TCR Jbeta segments. The CDR3 region of rearranged TCR beta genes was amplified from genomic DNA with a multiplex PCR assay. On the Illumina HiSeq System, the amplified TCR beta libraries were sequenced as 87-base-pair reads. Regarding the original processing steps: A later analysis tallied approximately 87 million unique TCR beta chains across the 666 repertoires, and about 10 million of those chains were shared by two or more donors. Raw reads were error-corrected and collapsed into unique sequences by a nearest-neighbor algorithm in which closely related sequences were merged to remove PCR and sequencing errors. Alignment of CDR3 sequences to IMGT reference sequences was used to assign V, D and J gene segments. For a sequence to be retained, a match of at least six nucleotides was required to both a V gene segment and a J gene segment. A rearrangement was called productive if the CDR3 had no stop codons and remained in frame with V and J, and every other rearrangement was called non-productive. Following IMGT convention, CDR3 was defined as the stretch from the second conserved V-encoded cysteine up to the conserved J-encoded phenylalanine. In an earlier analysis of some 550 of the donors, sequences lacking an unambiguous match to a single V gene segment were excluded. In an earlier analysis of approximately 500 of the donors, a V segment was called functional when productive rearrangements were above 56.7%, and segregating when the standard deviation between donors exceeded 5%. To diagnose cytomegalovirus status from the catalog of TCR beta chain sequences, a statistical classification framework was built. In a later analysis, V and J genes were assigned by comparing TCR nucleotide sequences against IMGT/GENE-DB human TR gene sequences. Using the TCRdist pipeline, a later analysis assigned CDR3 sequences along with most-parsimonious VDJ recombination scenarios. In a later analysis, each TCR beta chain was defined by its CDR3 amino acid sequence together with its V-gene family, and reads lacking a unique V-gene family were excluded. As a way to deal with suspected cross-contamination and a sequencing artifact, a later analysis dropped 640 or so nucleotide sequences that were highly shared and had low generation probability. A later analysis calculated a clonal expansion index for each public chain from normalized within-repertoire ranks of inferred template counts. Generation probabilities in a later analysis came from a VDJ recombination model fitted to out-of-frame rearrangements, and those results were checked against IGoR. A later analysis scored TCR-TCR, TCR-HLA and TCR-CMV co-occurrence with hypergeometric tests, applying a repertoire-size bias correction to TCR pairs. To estimate false discovery rates, a later analysis permuted the HLA or CMV assignments 20 times. In a later analysis, co-occurring TCRs were grouped using DBSCAN, with TCRdist sequence similarity added in when clustering inside HLA-allele-positive subsets. For co-occurrence clustering, repertoires with fewer than 30,000 or more than 120,000 public chains were excluded, along with a handful of repertoires with anomalous nucleotide sharing. What TCRdb holds here is the immuneACCESS table cut down to in-frame rearrangements. Part of the clones is not present; checked against another copy, under half of the missing clones reflect an unresolved V gene, and the others are unexplained. The D gene and trimming were derived from the DNA, and the V and J assignments and clone size from that table. A total of around 200,000 clones appear in this sample, 60% to 80% of them only once. The ten largest make up 1.5% to 2% of the sample.

In total, 600 or so healthy bone marrow donors made up the cohort. Cohort members were all nominally healthy when sampled, although unrecorded immune exposures were likely present. The donor tested CMV seronegative and was one of the 352 seronegative cohort members. A peripheral blood sample was provided by each donor, and peripheral blood mononuclear cells were used for TCR beta sequencing. Genomic DNA was extracted from the blood cell samples with the Qiagen DNeasy Blood Extraction Kit. The V gene is TRBV7-9 and the J gene is TRBJ2-7; matching of 5 bases hints at TRBD2 as the D gene. The TCR was taken from a woman between 18 and 30 years old in good health and CMV-seronegative. Input material: PBMCs. CDR3 protein: CASSLDGEGLYEQYF. The DNA is TGTGCCAGCAGCTTAGACGGAGAGGGTCTCTACGAGCAGTACTTC.